Presented here are 23 T cell receptor beta chains from one specimen sequenced in a study of patients and donors after allogeneic stem cell transplantation. TCRdb analysed the RT-PCR reads with MiXCR anew, one entry per CDR3 protein. The sample contains 920,000 or so distinct CDR3 sequences, 15% to 20% of which appear only once. Sequenced material: blood, either unsorted or a sorted T cell fraction (not recorded which). The source of these receptors is a human donor who was either an allogeneic HSCT recipient or a stem cell or donor lymphocyte infusion donor (not recorded which). It is not recorded whose cells these are; they may come from a transplant donor.

This clonotype showed up just a few times. V usage is TRBV10-3 and J usage is TRBJ2-7; 9 bases agree with TRBD2. This CDR3 is built from 15 residues. V shed 2 bases and J 6 bases; nucleotides not matched to a gene: 8. Germline V CDR1 and CDR2: ENHRY, SYGVKD. The CDR3 DNA follows: TGTGCCATCAGTGAGCTAGCGGGAAAGATCCCCGAGCAGTACTTC. This sequence encodes CAISELAGKIPEQYF.

The chain recombines TRBV24-1 with TRBJ2-2; TRBD1 matches at 9 bases. Germline loops: CDR1 KGHDR, CDR2 SFDVKD. V lost 6 bases and J lost 4; bases outside the gene matches: 14. CDR3 length: 18 amino acids. CDR3 coding DNA: TGTGCCACCAGTTTCGGGACAGGGATAACTTGGGCCACCGGGGAGCTGTTTTTT. The encoded protein is CATSFGTGITWATGELFF.

V is TRBV27 and J is TRBJ2-1; D not resolved. Between the trimmed V and J ends, which lost 5 bases and 7 bases, there was a span of 18 bases. This CDR3 has 15 amino acids. Germline values: CDR1 MNHEY, CDR2 SMNVEV (reference sequence). CDR3 in DNA: TGTGCCAGCAGTCCTCTAGGGTTGTCCGCTAATGAGCAGTTCTTC. Translation gives CASSPLGLSANEQFF.

This chain uses TRBV3-1 with TRBJ2-2, with D possibly being TRBD1 or TRBD2 (5 bases each). The V gene's germline CDR1 is LGHDT and CDR2 YNNKEL (reference sequence). Trimming shortened V by 1 base and J by 5 bases, and 11 bases separated the two germline ends. This CDR3 has 15 amino acids. For the CDR3, the DNA is TGTGCCAGCAGCCAAGGGGGGAAAGGGACCGGGGAGCTGTTTTTT. It is translated as CASSQGGKGTGELFF.

This clonotype was picked up a small number of times. The chain recombines TRBV7-9 with TRBJ2-4; TRBD2 might be the D (7 bases). This CDR3 comprises 16 residues. The V gene lost 5 bases and the J gene lost 2 bases, with 16 bases spanning the gap. The V gene's germline CDR1 is SEHNR and CDR2 FQNEAQ (reference sequence). The chain's CDR3 is CASSQLTGGPKNIQYF. The CDR3, as DNA: TGTGCCAGCAGCCAGCTGACGGGGGGCCCCAAAAACATTCAGTACTTC.

The V and J genes are TRBV4-1 and TRBJ2-7, with 10 nucleotides matching TRBD2. The CDR3 has 17 residues. V trimming: 0 bases; J trimming: 0 bases; junction bases outside the gene matches: 5. Germline V gene data show CDR1 as MGHRA and CDR2 as YSYEKL. Here the CDR3 reads CASSQELAGWRSYEQYF. The CDR3 nucleotides read TGCGCCAGCAGCCAAGAACTAGCGGGATGGCGCTCCTACGAGCAGTACTTC.

The sample holds many counts of this clonotype. The chain joins TRBV21-1 to TRBJ2-1; the listed D gene, TRBD2, was not tested against the DNA. TRBV21-1 is annotated as a pseudogene. CDR3 size: 16 residues. CDR3 bases: TGTGCCAGCAGCAAAGGGAGAAGCGGGAGTCACAATGAGCAGTTCTTC. It is translated as CASSKGRSGSHNEQFF.

The table lists this clonotype with a few counts. The gene calls are TRBV20-1 and TRBJ1-2; D might be TRBD1 (5 bases). Trimming pared 7 bases from V and 4 bases from J, leaving 16 bases between. CDR1 and CDR2 from the germline V gene are DFQATT and SNEGSKA (reference sequence). The CDR3 totals 13 residues. CDR3 residues: CSGRRQQFYGYTF. In DNA form, the CDR3 reads TGCAGTGGGAGAAGACAGCAGTTCTATGGCTACACCTTC.

This clonotype was observed a few times. This sequence joins TRBV24-1 and TRBJ2-5; possible D gene TRBD1, 6 bases. With 5 bases removed from V and 1 base from J, the gap between germline ends came to 13 bases. Germline CDR1 reads KGHDR; CDR2 reads SFDVKD. The CDR3 totals 15 residues. The CDR3 nucleotides are TGTGCCACCAGTGCCATTGGGACATCCCAAGAGACCCAGTACTTC. This sequence encodes CATSAIGTSQETQYF.

The genes are TRBV9 and TRBJ2-5; D is possibly TRBD1 or TRBD2 (7 bases each). V was cut by 4 bases and J by 4 bases, with 17 bases left in between. The germline V gene has CDR1 SGDLS and CDR2 YYNGEE. The CDR3 spans 15 residues. The CDR3 coding sequence is TGTGCCAGCAGCTCCCGACAGGGAGGGGTAGAGACCCAGTACTTC. The encoded protein is CASSSRQGGVETQYF.

The chain employs TRBV9 and TRBJ2-1; perhaps TRBD1 as D (7 bases). Looked up from germline, CDR1 is SGDLS and CDR2 is YYNGEE. Trimming took off 2 bases at V and 2 bases at J, with 11 bases between the two ends. The CDR3 covers 15 residues. CDR3 sequence: CASSVRGEAYNEQFF. The DNA for the CDR3 is TGTGCCAGCAGCGTCAGGGGGGAGGCCTACAATGAGCAGTTCTTC.

The J gene is TRBJ1-1, the V gene TRBV6-1, with 10 nucleotides matching TRBD1. The CDR3 extends over 15 amino acids. The V and J ends lost 6 bases and 3 bases, in that order; junction bases with no gene match: 7. Germline CDR1 reads MNHNS; CDR2 reads SASEGT. CDR3 loop: CASRATGGAYTEAFF. CDR3 bases: TGTGCCAGCAGAGCGACAGGGGGCGCGTACACTGAAGCTTTCTTT.

This clonotype was counted only a few times. The rearrangement links TRBV5-4 to TRBJ1-5; 9 nucleotides line up with TRBD1. With V trimmed by 0 bases and J by 6 bases, 16 bases remained unmatched. CDR3 length: 19 residues. The germline gives CDR1 SGHNT, CDR2 YYREEE (reference sequence). The CDR3 coding sequence is TGTGCCAGCAGCTTGGCAAGTGTTCCGGACAGGGGAATAAGTCAGCCCCAGCATTTT. This gives the protein CASSLASVPDRGISQPQHF.

This clonotype turned up a few times. CDR3 loop: CASSQDRDAYEQYF. DNA of the CDR3: TGTGCCAGCAGCCAAGACAGGGATGCCTACGAGCAGTACTTC. The chain links TRBV4-2 to TRBJ2-7; a weak D match, TRBD1 (5 bases). The V gene's germline CDR1 is LGHNA and CDR2 YNFKEQ. V was clipped by 0 bases and J by 2 bases, with 8 bases between them. The CDR3 totals 14 residues.

The chain couples TRBV5-6 to TRBJ2-7; a weak D match, TRBD1 (6 bases). This CDR3 spans 14 amino acids. Germline loops: CDR1 SGHDT, CDR2 YYEEEE. Trimming removed 0 bases at V and 11 bases at J, with 18 bases between. The CDR3 loop is CASSLVSGDQIEYF. The CDR3 nucleotides are TGTGCCAGCAGCTTGGTATCAGGGGACCAGATTGAGTACTTC.

This clonotype came up a few times. The chain carries TRBV20-1 and TRBJ2-5; D remains ambiguous. Trimming removed 2 bases at V and 4 bases at J, with 14 bases between. The CDR3 sequence is 14 residues long. Looked up from germline, CDR1 is DFQATT and CDR2 is SNEGSKA (reference sequence). The CDR3 region has the DNA TGCAGTGCTAGAACCACGGGTTGGGGAGAGACCCAGTACTTC. The encoded protein is CSARTTGWGETQYF.

This clonotype was found once. V usage is TRBV30 and J usage is TRBJ1-1; D unresolved. This CDR3 comprises 17 residues. Germline assignment: CDR1 GTSNPN and CDR2 SVGIG (reference sequence). V was pared by 4 bases and J by 1 base, with 22 bases between. The CDR3 protein is CAWNSYPSGRRNTEAFF. DNA of the CDR3: TGTGCCTGGAACAGCTACCCATCCGGACGCAGGAACACTGAAGCTTTCTTT. Looking up the rest from reference TRBV30 and TRBJ1-1 gives the full variable domain: SQTIHQWPATLVQPVGSPLSLECTVEGTSNPNLYWYRQAAGRGLQLLFYSVGIGQISSEVPQNLSASRPQDRQFILSSKKLLLSDSGFYLCAWNSYPSGRRNTEAFFGQGTRLTVV.

This sequence joins TRBV12-3 or TRBV12-4 and TRBJ1-5; TRBD1 matches 8 bases. Losses at the gene ends were 6 bases for V and 9 bases for J; bases not matched to a gene: 4. There are 12 residues in the CDR3. The CDR3 here is CASSMTGAPQHF. The CDR3 coding sequence is TGTGCCAGCAGCATGACAGGGGCGCCCCAGCATTTT.

This clonotype was recorded a few times. The rearrangement uses TRBV4-3 and TRBJ2-1, with D perhaps matching TRBD2 (7 bases). Germline values: CDR1 LGHNA, CDR2 YSLEER. This CDR3 has 14 residues. V was trimmed by 3 bases and J by 8 bases, leaving 14 bases between them. CDR3 bases: TGCGCCAGCAGCCACCTAGGGAGGGGGGATGAGCAGTTCTTC. Protein sequence: CASSHLGRGDEQFF.

The chain combines TRBV30 with TRBJ1-4, with D maybe TRBD1 (5 bases). This CDR3 is 13 amino acids long. Trimming cost V 8 bases and J 4 bases, with 14 bases left between them. Germline V gives CDR1 GTSNPN, CDR2 SVGIG (reference sequence). CDR3: CARMDNLNEKLFF. In DNA form, the CDR3 reads TGTGCCCGAATGGACAATCTTAATGAAAAACTGTTTTTT. The full variable domain, with the rest looked up from reference TRBV30 and TRBJ1-4, is SQTIHQWPATLVQPVGSPLSLECTVEGTSNPNLYWYRQAAGRGLQLLFYSVGIGQISSEVPQNLSASRPQDRQFILSSKKLLLSDSGFYLCARMDNLNEKLFFGSGTQLSVL.

V gene TRBV4-2 combines with J gene TRBJ1-6; perhaps TRBD1 as D (5 bases). CDR1 is LGHNA and CDR2 is YNFKEQ in the germline V gene. The CDR3 runs to 16 residues. With 0 bases removed from V and 5 bases from J, the gap between germline ends came to 11 bases. CDR3 sequence reads: CASSQDREPNNSPLHF. Written as DNA, the CDR3 is TGTGCCAGCAGCCAAGACAGGGAGCCGAATAATTCACCCCTCCACTTT.

This clonotype came up a few times. V is TRBV2 and J is TRBJ1-3; D is undetermined. Germline-derived CDR1 and CDR2 are SNHLY and FYNNEI. V dropped 3 bases and J dropped 4 bases, with 4 bases sitting between them. This CDR3 has 12 residues. The CDR3 reads CASSDGGNTIYF. The CDR3 region has the DNA TGTGCCAGCAGTGACGGGGGAAACACCATATATTTT.

This clonotype has a handful of counts. The J gene is TRBJ2-1, the V gene TRBV7-9; D call uncertain. This CDR3 is 13 amino acids long. Germline assignment: CDR1 SEHNR and CDR2 FQNEAQ (reference sequence). Trimming removed 0 bases at V and 6 bases at J, with 6 bases between. The CDR3: CASSLAPINEQFF. Here the CDR3 DNA reads TGTGCCAGCAGCTTAGCCCCCATCAATGAGCAGTTCTTC.